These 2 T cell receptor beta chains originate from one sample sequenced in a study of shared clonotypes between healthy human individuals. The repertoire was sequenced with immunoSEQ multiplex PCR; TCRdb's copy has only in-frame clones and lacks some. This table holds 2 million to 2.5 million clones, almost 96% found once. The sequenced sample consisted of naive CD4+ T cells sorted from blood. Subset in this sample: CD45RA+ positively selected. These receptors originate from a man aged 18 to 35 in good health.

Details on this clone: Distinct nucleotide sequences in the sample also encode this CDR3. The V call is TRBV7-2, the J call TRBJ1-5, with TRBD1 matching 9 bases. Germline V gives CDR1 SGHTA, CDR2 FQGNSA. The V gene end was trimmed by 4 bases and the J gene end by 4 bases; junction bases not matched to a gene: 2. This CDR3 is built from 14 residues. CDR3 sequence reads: CASSSTGGNQPQHF. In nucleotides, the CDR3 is TGTGCCAGCAGCTCGACAGGGGGGAATCAGCCCCAGCATTTT.

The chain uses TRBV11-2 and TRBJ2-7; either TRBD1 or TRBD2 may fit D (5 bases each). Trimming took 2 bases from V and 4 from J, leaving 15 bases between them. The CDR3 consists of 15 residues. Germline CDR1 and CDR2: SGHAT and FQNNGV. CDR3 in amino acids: CASSLRNSGRYEQYF. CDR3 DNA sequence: TGTGCCAGCAGCTTACGAAACTCGGGACGGTACGAGCAGTACTTC.